This T cell receptor beta chain was captured in a study of cytomegalovirus exposure and HLA in healthy donors. Study-level results: CMV antigen specificity was confirmed in vitro for three CMV-associated chains.

Germline values: CDR1 MNHEY, CDR2 SMNVEV (reference sequence). Trimming took off 4 bases at V and 16 bases at J, with 37 bases between the two ends. The CDR3 is made up of 19 amino acids. Note on this clone: The antigen is undetermined.

Generated by immunoSEQ multiplex PCR, the TCRdb table keeps only in-frame clones and is missing some. The sample lists 65,000 to 90,000 clones, 90% to 95% occurring once. Sequencing was performed on PBMCs. The receptor was isolated from a man aged 18-30 years in good health and CMV-seronegative. The V gene is TRBV27, the J gene TRBJ1-4, with unresolved D. In DNA form, the CDR3 reads TGTGCCAGCAGTTCCAGACCCGGGTTAGTTATGTGGGGAGCCGAGACACCGTTTTTT. As protein: CASSSRPGLVMWGAETPFF.